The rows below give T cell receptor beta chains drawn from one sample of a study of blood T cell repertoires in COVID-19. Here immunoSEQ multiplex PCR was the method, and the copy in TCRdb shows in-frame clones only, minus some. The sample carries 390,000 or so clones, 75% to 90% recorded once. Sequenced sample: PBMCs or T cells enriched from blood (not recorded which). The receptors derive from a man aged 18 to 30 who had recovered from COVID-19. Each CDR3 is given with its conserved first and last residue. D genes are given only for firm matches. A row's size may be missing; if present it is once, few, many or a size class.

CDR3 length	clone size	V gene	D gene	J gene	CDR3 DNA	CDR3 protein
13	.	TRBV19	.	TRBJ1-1	TGTGCCAGTAGTAAACTCAGGGGCTCTGAAGCTTTCTTT	CASSKLRGSEAFF
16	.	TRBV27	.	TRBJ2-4	TGTGCCAGCAGTCCGCAGGGGTTGGGGGCCAAAAACATTCAGTACTTC	CASSPQGLGAKNIQYF
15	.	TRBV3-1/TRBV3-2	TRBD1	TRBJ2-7	TGTGCCAGCAGCCAAGCCGGGGACAGGGGGTACGAGCAGTACTTC	CASSQAGDRGYEQYF
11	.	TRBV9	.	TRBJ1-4	TGTGCCAGCAGTCAAAATGAAAAACTGTTTTTT	CASSQNEKLFF
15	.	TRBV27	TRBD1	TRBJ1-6	TGTGCCAGCAGTAAACAGGGGTTTGGTAATTCACCCCTCCACTTT	CASSKQGFGNSPLHF
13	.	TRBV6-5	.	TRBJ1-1	TGTGCCAGCAGTAGACAGGTGAACACTGAAGCTTTCTTT	CASSRQVNTEAFF
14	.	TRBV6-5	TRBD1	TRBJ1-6	TGTGCCAGCAGCCGGGACAGTTTCAATTCACCCCTCCACTTT	CASSRDSFNSPLHF
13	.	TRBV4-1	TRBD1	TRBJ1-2	TGCGCCAGCAGCCATAGGACAGGGGGCTACTACACCTTC	CASSHRTGGYYTF
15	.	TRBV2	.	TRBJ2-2	TGTGCCAGCAGTATACGGGGAACAAACACCGGGGAGCTGTTTTTT	CASSIRGTNTGELFF
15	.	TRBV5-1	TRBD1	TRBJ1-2	TGCGCCAGCAGCTTGACCGGGACAGGGAACTATGGCTACACCTTC	CASSLTGTGNYGYTF
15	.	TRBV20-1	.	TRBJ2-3	TGCAGTGCTAGTTCTCTTAGCGTCCCCACAGATACGCAGTATTTT	CSASSLSVPTDTQYF
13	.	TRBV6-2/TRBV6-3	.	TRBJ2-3	TGTGCCAGCAGTTACTCTTACACAGATACGCAGTATTTT	CASSYSYTDTQYF
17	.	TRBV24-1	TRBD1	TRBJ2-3	TGTGCCACCAGTGATACCCCAGGGGGCAGGGATGCAGATACGCAGTATTTT	CATSDTPGGRDADTQYF
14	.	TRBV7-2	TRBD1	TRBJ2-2	TGTGCCAGCAGCGTGGACAGGGGGCCCGGGGAGCTGTTTTTT	CASSVDRGPGELFF
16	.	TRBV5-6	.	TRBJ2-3	TGTGCCAGCAGCTTTAGAAGCCCTTCTAGCACAGATACGCAGTATTTT	CASSFRSPSSTDTQYF
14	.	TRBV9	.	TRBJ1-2	TGTGCCAGCAGCGTAGATCAGTCTAACTATGGCTACACCTTC	CASSVDQSNYGYTF
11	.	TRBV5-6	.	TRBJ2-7	TGTGCGAATTCGGAGGGGTACGAGCAGTACTTC	CANSEGYEQYF
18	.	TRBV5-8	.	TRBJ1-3	TGTGCCAGCAGCTTGGGGGAGGCCGGTCCTCTATCTGGAAACACCATATATTTT	CASSLGEAGPLSGNTIYF
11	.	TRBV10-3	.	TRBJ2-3	TGTGCCATCAGCGGCACAGATACGCAGTATTTT	CAISGTDTQYF
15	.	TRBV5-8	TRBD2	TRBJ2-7	TGTGCCAGCAGCTTGGACCTAGCGGGAGTCTACGAGCAGTACTTC	CASSLDLAGVYEQYF
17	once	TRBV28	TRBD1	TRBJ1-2	TGTGCCAGCAATTCGGCCGGGACAGGGTTTTCAGCGGGAGGCTACACCTTC	CASNSAGTGFSAGGYTF
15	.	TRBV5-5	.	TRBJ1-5	TGTGCCAGCAGCTTCAGGGTGGATGGCAATCAGCCCCAGCATTTT	CASSFRVDGNQPQHF
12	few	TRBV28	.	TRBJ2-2	TGTGCCAGCAGCAGGGGCACCGGGGAGCTGTTTTTT	CASSRGTGELFF
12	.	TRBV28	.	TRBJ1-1	TGTGCCAGCAGTCCGCCTAGGACTGAAGCTTTCTTT	CASSPPRTEAFF
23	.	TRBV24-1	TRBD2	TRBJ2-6	TGTGCCACCAGTCACCCACGGGGGGCCCGAACACTAGCGGGAGTCCCTGGGGCCAACGTCCTGACTTTC	CATSHPRGARTLAGVPGANVLTF
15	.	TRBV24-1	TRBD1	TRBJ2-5	TGTGCCCACACCCCATTAAGACAGGGCGGAGAGACCCAGTACTTC	CAHTPLRQGGETQYF
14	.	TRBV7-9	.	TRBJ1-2	TGTGCCAGCAGCGACGTGAACAGGGTGAAGGGCTACACCTTC	CASSDVNRVKGYTF
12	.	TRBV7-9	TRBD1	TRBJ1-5	TGTGCCAGCGGGACAGGCAATCAGCCCCAGCATTTT	CASGTGNQPQHF
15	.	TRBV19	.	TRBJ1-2	TGTGCCAGTAGTCCCACCCTCCCTGCTCGGTATGGCTACACCTTC	CASSPTLPARYGYTF
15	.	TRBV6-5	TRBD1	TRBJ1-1	TGTGCCAGCAGTTCCAGGGGACAGGGGCACACTGAAGCTTTCTTT	CASSSRGQGHTEAFF
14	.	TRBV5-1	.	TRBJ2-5	TGCGCCAGCAGCTTGGAGCGGTACCAAGAGACCCAGTACTTC	CASSLERYQETQYF
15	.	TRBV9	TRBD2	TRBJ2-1	TGTGCCAGCAGCGTTGGTAGCGGGCCTTACAATGAGCAGTTCTTC	CASSVGSGPYNEQFF
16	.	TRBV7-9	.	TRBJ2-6	TGTGCCAGCAGCGTTCGACGGGTAGCTGGGGCCAACGTCCTGACTTTC	CASSVRRVAGANVLTF
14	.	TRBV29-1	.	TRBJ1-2	TGCAGCTCGCAGGGGAGGGATGGGTCTTATGGCTACACCTTC	CSSQGRDGSYGYTF
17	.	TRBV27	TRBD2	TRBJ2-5	TGTGCCAGCAGTTCGCCACTAGCGGGGGGGCTGTCGGAGACCCAGTACTTC	CASSSPLAGGLSETQYF
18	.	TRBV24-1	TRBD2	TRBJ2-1	TGTGCCACCAGTGATGATGGACTAGCGGGAGTAATGGCCAATGAGCAGTTCTTC	CATSDDGLAGVMANEQFF
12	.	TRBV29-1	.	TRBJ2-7	TGCAGCGTCGCACGGGACTCCTACGAGCAGTACTTC	CSVARDSYEQYF
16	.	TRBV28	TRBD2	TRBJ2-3	TGTGCCAGCAGCCAGACTAGCGGTTCTAGCACAGATACGCAGTATTTT	CASSQTSGSSTDTQYF
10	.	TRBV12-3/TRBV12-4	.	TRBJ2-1	TGTGCCAGCTCTGGGCGGGAACAGTTCTTC	CASSGREQFF
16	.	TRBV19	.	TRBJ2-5	TGTGCCAGTAGTATAGGCCCCTGGCCCAAGTTAGAGACCCAGTACTTC	CASSIGPWPKLETQYF
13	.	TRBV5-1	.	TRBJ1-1	TGCGCCAGCAGCCCTGAACCTCCAGCGGTAGCTTTCTTT	CASSPEPPAVAFF
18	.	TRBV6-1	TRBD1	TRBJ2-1	TGTGCCAGCAGTGAATACAGGGGGATCGGTTGGAGCCACAATGAGCAGTTCTTC	CASSEYRGIGWSHNEQFF
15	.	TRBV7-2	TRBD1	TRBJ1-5	TGTGCCAGCAGCCCTTACACAGGGGATAGTCAGCCCCAGCATTTT	CASSPYTGDSQPQHF